This T cell receptor (beta chain) is from a study of OX40 agonist ivuxolimab in advanced cancers. Study-level findings and limits: The expanded peripheral T cells' antigen specificity was not determined.

CDR1 is MNHEY and CDR2 is SVGAGI in the germline V gene. The germline V and J ends were trimmed by 0 bases and 0 bases, with 8 bases remaining between them. The CDR3 has 15 residues. This clone showed up just once. The antigen is unknown. Libraries were prepared by immunoSEQ multiplex PCR; TCRdb keeps only in-frame clonotypes and omits some of them. The sample lists about 84,000 clones; 90% to 95% were seen once. The TCR was taken from an adult with an advanced solid tumor such as melanoma, head and neck, liver or kidney cancer. Sequences were derived from CD4+ or CD8+ T cells sorted from blood, sampled in a trial of the OX40 agonist ivuxolimab. The chain employs TRBV6-5 and TRBJ1-1; the D is unclear. CDR3 residues: CASSYSRGMNTEAFF. DNA for the CDR3: TGTGCCAGCAGTTACTCTAGAGGGATGAACACTGAAGCTTTCTTT.